The rows below give T cell receptor beta chains drawn from one sample of a study of cytomegalovirus exposure and HLA in healthy donors. The repertoire was sequenced with immunoSEQ multiplex PCR; TCRdb's copy has only in-frame clones and lacks some. The table records some 190,000 clones, around 87% of them present only once. The sample consisted of PBMCs. The receptors were sampled from a boy aged 2 to 10 in good health and CMV-seronegative. Each CDR3 is given with its conserved first and last residue. A D gene is named only where the DNA matches it firmly. Rows may omit the clone size; those that give it use once, few, many or a size class.

TRBV4-1	few	15	TRBD1	TRBJ2-7	CASSQPGQTSYEQYF	TGCGCCAGCAGCCAACCGGGACAGACCTCCTACGAGCAGTACTTC
TRBV5-1	.	17	TRBD1	TRBJ2-1	CATKGAADSSSYNEQFF	TGCGCCACCAAGGGGGCAGCCGACAGTTCATCCTACAATGAGCAGTTCTTC
TRBV19	.	15	TRBD1	TRBJ2-7	CASSARQGRSYEQYF	TGTGCCAGTAGTGCCCGACAGGGTAGGAGCTACGAGCAGTACTTC
TRBV10-2	few	14	.	TRBJ2-7	CASSDWGGSDEQYF	TGCGCCAGCAGTGACTGGGGGGGCTCCGACGAGCAGTACTTC
TRBV2	.	13	TRBD2	TRBJ2-5	CASRGASGREQYF	TGTGCCAGCAGGGGGGCTAGCGGGAGGGAGCAGTACTTC
TRBV7-9	.	13	.	TRBJ1-5	CASSPQGNQPQHF	TGTGCCAGCAGCCCGCAGGGGAATCAGCCCCAGCATTTT
TRBV5-6	.	14	TRBD1	TRBJ1-2	CASSEGQGARGYTF	TGTGCCAGCAGCGAAGGACAGGGGGCAAGAGGCTACACCTTC
TRBV5-6	.	14	.	TRBJ1-5	CASSLRRTNQPQHF	TGTGCCAGCAGCTTGAGAAGGACTAATCAGCCCCAGCATTTT
TRBV7-9	.	13	.	TRBJ2-3	CASSLMGTDTQYF	TGTGCCAGCAGTCTAATGGGCACAGATACGCAGTATTTT
TRBV14	.	14	.	TRBJ1-1	CASSQAGPVPEAFF	TGTGCCAGCAGCCAAGCAGGGCCGGTCCCTGAAGCTTTCTTT
TRBV6-1	.	17	.	TRBJ1-5	CASSGWTSGAHYQPQHF	TGTGCCAGCAGTGGTTGGACATCGGGAGCCCATTATCAGCCCCAGCATTTT
TRBV5-4	.	14	.	TRBJ2-5	CASSLGPLEETQYF	TGTGCCAGCAGCTTGGGGCCCCTTGAAGAGACCCAGTACTTC
TRBV6-1	.	16	.	TRBJ1-6	CASSELEGRYNSPLHF	TGTGCCAGCAGTGAACTTGAGGGCAGGTATAATTCACCCCTCCACTTT
TRBV19	.	12	.	TRBJ2-1	CASKVQGYEQFF	TGTGCCAGTAAGGTGCAGGGGTATGAGCAGTTCTTC
TRBV28	.	14	.	TRBJ2-1	CASSPGISYNEQFF	TGTGCCAGCAGTCCGGGGATCTCCTACAATGAGCAGTTCTTC
TRBV5-1	few	15	.	TRBJ1-4	CASRPGGLTNEKLFF	TGCGCCAGCAGGCCGGGAGGGTTAACTAATGAAAAACTGTTTTTT
TRBV28	once	13	.	TRBJ1-1	CASSPLTNTEAFF	TGTGCCAGCAGCCCACTCACGAACACTGAAGCTTTCTTT
TRBV20-1	.	11	.	TRBJ2-7	CSAHRVTEQYF	TGCAGTGCTCACAGGGTTACCGAGCAGTACTTC
TRBV27	.	15	TRBD2	TRBJ2-3	CASRNRLAGTDTQYF	TGTGCCAGCAGAAATCGGCTAGCGGGCACAGATACGCAGTATTTT
TRBV30	.	16	.	TRBJ1-1	CAWRRVGGRHDTEAFF	TGTGCCTGGAGGAGGGTGGGGGGGAGGCACGACACTGAAGCTTTCTTT
TRBV7-9	.	14	.	TRBJ2-7	CASSPRGGEHEQYF	TGTGCCAGCAGCCCTAGGGGGGGTGAGCACGAGCAGTACTTC
TRBV27	.	15	.	TRBJ1-5	CASTGQPYSNQPQHF	TGTGCCAGCACTGGACAGCCCTATAGCAATCAGCCCCAGCATTTT
TRBV11-2	once	14	TRBD1	TRBJ1-3	CASTPTGWMNTIYF	TGTGCCAGCACCCCGACAGGGTGGATGAACACCATATATTTT
TRBV10-3	.	16	.	TRBJ2-2	CAIRVQGMTNTGELFF	TGTGCCATCAGGGTTCAGGGGATGACGAACACCGGGGAGCTGTTTTTT
TRBV19	.	14	.	TRBJ2-1	CASRPQAVYNEQFF	TGTGCCAGTAGACCCCAAGCGGTGTACAATGAGCAGTTCTTC
TRBV5-6	.	15	TRBD2	TRBJ2-1	CASSLELAGGRGQFF	TGTGCCAGCAGCTTGGAGCTAGCGGGGGGGAGGGGGCAGTTCTTC
TRBV4-1	.	18	TRBD1	TRBJ1-5	CASSQARDRADSNQPQHF	TGCGCCAGCAGCCAGGCCCGGGACAGGGCGGATAGCAATCAGCCCCAGCATTTT
TRBV27	.	15	TRBD2	TRBJ2-7	CASSYRVAGSYEQYF	TGTGCCAGCAGTTACCGGGTAGCGGGGAGCTACGAGCAGTACTTC
TRBV19	.	16	.	TRBJ1-5	CASSITGDHSNQPQHF	TGTGCCAGTAGTATCACAGGAGATCATAGCAATCAGCCCCAGCATTTT
TRBV6-5	.	12	TRBD2	TRBJ2-1	CSSGGAHNEQFF	TGTTCCAGCGGGGGGGCTCACAATGAGCAGTTCTTC
TRBV27	.	15	.	TRBJ1-4	CASSRGRGLGEKLFF	TGTGCCAGCAGCCGAGGAAGGGGTTTAGGGGAAAAACTGTTTTTT
TRBV7-2	.	15	.	TRBJ1-6	CASSLEQGVEAPLHF	TGTGCCAGCAGCTTAGAGCAGGGCGTGGAAGCACCCCTCCACTTT
TRBV2	.	15	TRBD2	TRBJ2-1	CASSEGLAGLGEQFF	TGTGCCAGCAGTGAAGGGCTAGCGGGCCTCGGTGAGCAGTTCTTC
TRBV9	.	13	.	TRBJ1-1	CASSVDRNTEAFF	TGTGCCAGCAGCGTAGACAGAAACACTGAAGCTTTCTTT
TRBV9	.	16	TRBD2	TRBJ2-3	CASSPEEGGRTDTQYF	TGTGCCAGCAGCCCGGAGGAGGGAGGGAGGACAGATACGCAGTATTTT
TRBV6-4	.	15	TRBD2	TRBJ2-1	CASRGTSGKRGEQFF	TGTGCCAGCAGGGGGACTAGCGGGAAGAGAGGTGAGCAGTTCTTC
TRBV7-2	few	15	TRBD1	TRBJ1-5	CASSLGDRGFQPQHF	TGTGCCAGCAGCCTGGGGGACAGGGGGTTCCAGCCCCAGCATTTT
TRBV5-1	.	14	TRBD1	TRBJ1-1	CASSLTGGNTEAFF	TGCGCCAGCAGCTTGACAGGGGGGAACACTGAAGCTTTCTTT
TRBV7-9	.	18	TRBD1	TRBJ2-6	CASSNTGTGITGANVLTF	TGTGCCAGCAGCAACACCGGGACAGGGATCACTGGGGCCAACGTCCTGACTTTC
TRBV6-1	.	15	.	TRBJ1-2	CASSDVRRGTYGYTF	TGTGCCAGCAGTGACGTTCGGCGGGGCACCTATGGCTACACCTTC
TRBV12-5	.	13	.	TRBJ2-7	CASGFGSGREQYF	TGTGCTAGTGGTTTCGGGTCAGGGCGGGAGCAGTACTTC
TRBV27	.	16	.	TRBJ2-1	CASSLPAGLPYNEQFF	TGTGCCAGCAGTTTGCCCGCGGGCCTACCCTACAATGAGCAGTTCTTC
TRBV11-2	.	14	TRBD1	TRBJ2-7	CASGLGTGSHEQYF	TGTGCCAGCGGACTGGGGACAGGGTCCCACGAGCAGTACTTC
TRBV5-1	once	14	.	TRBJ1-5	CASSLEGGNQPQHF	TGCGCCAGCAGCCTTGAGGGCGGCAATCAGCCCCAGCATTTT
TRBV5-5	few	14	.	TRBJ2-3	CASSLDSIADTQYF	TGTGCCAGCAGCTTGGATAGCATAGCAGATACGCAGTATTTT
TRBV28	.	14	.	TRBJ2-3	CASSLPGRTDTQYF	TGTGCCAGCAGTTTACCAGGGAGGACGGATACGCAGTATTTT
TRBV13	.	16	.	TRBJ2-1	CASTPGRSSSYNEQFF	TGTGCCAGCACCCCCGGGAGATCTAGCTCCTACAATGAGCAGTTCTTC
TRBV4-2	few	14	.	TRBJ2-7	CASSQVIFGYEQYF	TGTGCCAGCAGCCAAGTAATTTTCGGCTACGAGCAGTACTTC
TRBV27	.	18	TRBD2	TRBJ2-1	CASTPYELADRSYNEQFF	TGTGCCAGCACCCCTTATGAGCTAGCGGACCGCTCCTACAATGAGCAGTTCTTC
TRBV5-5	.	13	TRBD2	TRBJ2-1	CASSSHSGREQFF	TGTGCCAGCAGCTCACATAGCGGGAGAGAGCAGTTCTTC
TRBV27	few	14	.	TRBJ2-5	CASSPRQDQETQYF	TGTGCCAGCAGTCCCAGACAGGACCAAGAGACCCAGTACTTC
TRBV5-1	.	14	TRBD2	TRBJ2-5	CASSLAGGFETQYF	TGCGCCAGCAGTCTGGCGGGGGGTTTTGAGACCCAGTACTTC
TRBV28	.	18	.	TRBJ2-7	CASSLGPTGGGTYYEQYF	TGTGCCAGCAGTTTAGGCCCCACAGGAGGGGGCACCTACTACGAGCAGTACTTC
TRBV5-1	.	15	TRBD2	TRBJ2-1	CASSLTSGKYNEQFF	TGCGCCAGCAGCTTAACTAGCGGGAAGTACAATGAGCAGTTCTTC
TRBV15	.	14	.	TRBJ1-1	CATSRDRPGTEAFF	TGTGCCACCAGCAGAGATCGGCCAGGCACTGAAGCTTTCTTT